What follows are 28 T cell receptor beta chains derived from one specimen sequenced in a study of OX40 agonist ivuxolimab in advanced cancers. Here immunoSEQ multiplex PCR was the method, and the copy in TCRdb shows in-frame clones only, minus some. The sample shows more than 25,000 clones, approximately 86% of them seen only once. This sample comprised CD4+ or CD8+ T cells sorted from blood, obtained in a trial of the OX40 agonist ivuxolimab. The receptors stem from an adult with an advanced solid tumor such as melanoma, head and neck, liver or kidney cancer.

The rearrangement joins TRBV6-1 to TRBJ2-2; D perhaps matches TRBD2 (6 bases). Germline V gene sequence: CDR1 MNHNS, CDR2 SASEGT. V lost 3 bases, J lost 4 bases, and 15 bases lay in between. The CDR3 consists of 16 residues. The CDR3 loop is CASSDIRETPTGELFF. The DNA of the CDR3 is TGTGCCAGCAGTGACATTCGGGAGACCCCCACCGGGGAGCTGTTTTTT.

The genes are TRBV14 and TRBJ2-3, with 7 positions matching TRBD1. The J segment lost 0 bases and the V segment lost 4 bases, leaving 16 bases of the junction unmatched. The CDR3 has 19 residues. Germline CDR1 reads SGHDN; CDR2 reads FVKESK. CDR3 DNA sequence: TGTGCCAGCAGCCCCCCCAGCGCAGGGGGACCATTTAGCACAGATACGCAGTATTTT. Translating gives CASSPPSAGGPFSTDTQYF.

The V gene is TRBV2, the J gene TRBJ2-7; 8 bases agree with TRBD1. V was pared by 3 bases and J by 5 bases, with 6 bases of the junction left unmatched. CDR3 length: 14 residues. Germline CDR1 and CDR2: SNHLY and FYNNEI. The CDR3 region has the DNA TGTGCCAGCAGTGAGAGGACAGGGTTGGACGAGCAGTACTTC. It is translated as CASSERTGLDEQYF.

The chain carries TRBV29-1 and TRBJ2-1; D may be TRBD2 (5 bases). The CDR3 has 11 residues. Germline assignment: CDR1 SQVTM and CDR2 ANQGSEA. The ends were cut back, 2 bases at V and 12 bases at J, with 11 bases in the middle. The CDR3 nucleotides read TGCAGCGTTGAAATCCGAGAGGGGCAGTTCTTC. Protein product: CSVEIREGQFF.

The chain combines TRBV6-5 with TRBJ2-5; D possibly corresponds to TRBD2 (6 bases). Germline loops: CDR1 MNHEY, CDR2 SVGAGI. The CDR3 is 14 residues long. The V gene lost 6 bases and the J gene lost 1 base, with 12 bases spanning the gap. The CDR3 sequence: CASSFGGIQETQYF. CDR3 DNA sequence: TGTGCCAGCAGCTTTGGGGGGATCCAAGAGACCCAGTACTTC.

The rearrangement uses TRBV28 and TRBJ2-3, with D unclear. Trimming shortened V by 8 bases and J by 6 bases, and 18 bases separated the two germline ends. The V gene's germline CDR1 is MDHEN and CDR2 SYDVKM. This CDR3 has 14 residues. The CDR3 is CASVFSSRRDTQYF. DNA of the CDR3: TGTGCCAGCGTGTTCAGCTCCCGTCGGGATACGCAGTATTTT.

This sequence joins TRBV27 and TRBJ2-3; perhaps TRBD1 as D (6 bases). V dropped 3 bases and J dropped 2 bases, with 9 bases sitting between them. The germline CDR1 and CDR2 sequences are MNHEY and SMNVEV (reference sequence). This CDR3 has 14 amino acids. This CDR3 is CASSLDSATDTQYF. CDR3 sequence (DNA): TGTGCCAGCAGTTTGGACAGTGCCACAGATACGCAGTATTTT.

This clone was counted a few times. The rearrangement uses TRBV5-4 and TRBJ1-4; D not certain. Germline loops: CDR1 SGHNT, CDR2 YYREEE (reference sequence). Trimming shortened V by 2 bases and J by 12 bases, and 8 bases separated the two germline ends. The CDR3 is 11 residues long. CDR3 in DNA: TGTGCCAGCAGCTTACGGGGTGAACTGTTTTTT. This gives the protein CASSLRGELFF.

This clone is labeled medium-sized. V is TRBV7-9 and J is TRBJ1-1; no clear D. V was trimmed by 1 base and J by 1 base, leaving 7 bases between them. This CDR3 region has 14 residues. Germline CDR1 SEHNR, CDR2 FQNEAQ (reference sequence). The CDR3 region has the DNA TGTGCCAGCAGCTTAGTTGGGAAGAACACTGAAGCTTTCTTT. It encodes CASSLVGKNTEAFF.

The chain links TRBV4-3 to TRBJ2-1, with a possible D match to TRBD1 (6 bases). The CDR3 has 16 amino acids. CDR1 and CDR2 from the germline V gene are LGHNA and YSLEER. The V end was cut by 1 base, the J end by 1 base, with 11 bases between. For the CDR3, the DNA is TGCGCCAGCAGCCAAGTACAGGGCCGATCCTACAATGAGCAGTTCTTC. It specifies CASSQVQGRSYNEQFF.

This chain links TRBV7-9 with TRBJ2-5; D remains unclear. Per the germline V gene, CDR1 is SEHNR and CDR2 is FQNEAQ (reference sequence). There are 14 residues in the CDR3. The V gene lost 6 bases and the J gene lost 0 bases, with 11 bases spanning the gap. CDR3: CASRAERNQETQYF. DNA for the CDR3: TGTGCCAGCAGGGCTGAGCGAAACCAAGAGACCCAGTACTTC.

The genes are TRBV27 and TRBJ2-4; D remains unclear. This CDR3 spans 13 amino acids. The ends were cut back, 5 bases at V and 1 base at J, with 6 bases in the middle. Germline V lookup: CDR1 MNHEY, CDR2 SMNVEV (reference sequence). The CDR3 region has the DNA TGTGCCAGCAGTCCCAGCGCCAAAAACATTCAGTACTTC. Its protein product is CASSPSAKNIQYF.

This clone has a single count. The J gene is TRBJ2-2, the V gene TRBV4-3; 8 bases match TRBD1. The CDR3 is made up of 14 amino acids. Germline V CDR1 and CDR2: LGHNA, YSLEER. With V trimmed by 1 base and J by 5 bases, 0 bases remained unmatched. The CDR3 nucleotides are TGCGCCAGCAGCCAAGGACAGGGGACCGGGGAGCTGTTTTTT. Amino acids: CASSQGQGTGELFF.

The chain is built from TRBV4-1 and TRBJ2-1, with 12 nucleotides matching TRBD2. The CDR3 extends over 17 amino acids. J lost 8 bases, V lost 1 base, and 9 bases had no gene match. CDR1 is MGHRA and CDR2 is YSYEKL in the germline V gene. The CDR3 protein is CASSQVLASGRADEQFF. As DNA, the CDR3 is TGCGCCAGCAGCCAAGTGCTGGCTAGCGGGAGGGCCGATGAGCAGTTCTTC.

The rearrangement links TRBV13 to TRBJ1-2; TRBD1 aligns across 9 bases. CDR3 length: 15 amino acids. In germline, CDR1 is PRHDT, CDR2 FYEKMQ (reference sequence). Trimming cost V 5 bases and J 2 bases; bases outside gene matches: 6. CDR3 loop: CASSLPGQGNYGYTF. The CDR3 coding sequence is TGTGCCAGCAGCCTCCCGGGACAGGGAAACTATGGCTACACCTTC.

The DNA of the CDR3 is TGTGCCAGCAGTTCTCGATTTCGGGGCTCCTACAATGAGCAGTTCTTC. Its translation: CASSSRFRGSYNEQFF. V is TRBV27 and J is TRBJ2-1; maybe TRBD2 (5 bases). The CDR3 length is 16 residues. Germline assignment: CDR1 MNHEY and CDR2 SMNVEV (reference sequence). Trimming removed 4 bases from V and 0 bases from J, with 13 bases in between.

Details on this clone: This same CDR3 is encoded by further DNA sequences in the sample. The chain combines TRBV2 with TRBJ2-7; D not certain. The CDR3 spans 10 residues. Trimming shortened V by 6 bases and J by 3 bases, and 3 bases separated the two germline ends. CDR1 and CDR2 from the germline V gene are SNHLY and FYNNEI. CDR3: CASRGYEQYF. The CDR3 DNA follows: TGTGCCAGCAGGGGCTACGAGCAGTACTTC.

The chain carries TRBV28 and TRBJ1-2; maybe TRBD1 (5 bases). V lost 5 bases and J 4 bases, leaving 8 bases between the germline ends. The CDR3 spans 12 residues. The germline gives CDR1 MDHEN, CDR2 SYDVKM. CDR3 in amino acids: CASSLDSYGYTF. CDR3 nucleotides: TGTGCCAGCAGTCTTGACAGCTATGGCTACACCTTC.

The chain recombines TRBV28 with TRBJ1-3, with D tentatively TRBD1 (6 bases). CDR1 and CDR2 (germline): MDHEN, SYDVKM. V was pared by 7 bases and J by 0 bases, with 19 bases between. The CDR3 is 17 residues long. In DNA form, the CDR3 reads TGTGCCAGCAAACTACAGGGATCCTCCTTCTCTGGAAACACCATATATTTT. This gives the protein CASKLQGSSFSGNTIYF.

The V and J genes are TRBV7-8 and TRBJ2-3; D call uncertain. The CDR3 consists of 18 residues. Trimming removed 0 bases from V and 0 bases from J, with 16 bases in between. CDR1 is SGHVS and CDR2 is FQNEAQ in the germline V gene. CDR3 region: CASSLATSQPSSTDTQYF. Here the CDR3 DNA reads TGTGCCAGCAGCTTAGCAACCTCCCAACCATCGAGCACAGATACGCAGTATTTT.

This clone was picked up one time. The V gene is TRBV27, the J gene TRBJ2-1, with 7 bases that match TRBD2. The CDR3 extends over 14 amino acids. Germline CDR1 MNHEY, CDR2 SMNVEV (reference sequence). Losses at the gene ends were 6 bases for V and 0 bases for J; bases not matched to a gene: 2. CDR3 nucleotides: TGTGCCAGCAGCCCGGGAGGCTCCTACAATGAGCAGTTCTTC. This translates into CASSPGGSYNEQFF.

V is TRBV7-8 and J is TRBJ2-7, with 9 bases lining up with TRBD2. The CDR3 is 14 residues long. Germline trimming cut 5 bases from V and 6 bases from J; bases unmatched to any gene: 8. Germline lookup yields CDR1 SGHVS and CDR2 FQNEAQ. CDR3 amino acids: CASSGSGRPLEQYF. For the CDR3, the DNA is TGTGCCAGCAGCGGTAGCGGGAGACCCCTCGAGCAGTACTTC.

In its sample, this clone was seen once. The rearrangement uses TRBV30 and TRBJ2-7; TRBD1 agrees at 8 bases. J was trimmed by 3 bases and V by 4 bases; bases with no gene match: 8. Germline CDR1 reads GTSNPN; CDR2 reads SVGIG (reference sequence). The CDR3 covers 14 residues. CDR3: CAWMGTGPLYEQYF. CDR3 DNA sequence: TGTGCCTGGATGGGGACAGGCCCTCTCTACGAGCAGTACTTC.

The chain employs TRBV6-5 and TRBJ2-1; 7 nucleotides match TRBD2. The CDR3 covers 15 residues. Germline V CDR1 and CDR2: MNHEY, SVGAGI. J lost 9 bases, V lost 1 base, and 9 bases had no gene match. CDR3 in amino acids: CASSYLWEGPSEQFF. CDR3 bases: TGTGCCAGCAGTTACTTGTGGGAGGGCCCGAGTGAGCAGTTCTTC.

The chain is built from TRBV27 and TRBJ1-5; no definite D call. The CDR3 spans 13 residues. Per germline, CDR1 MNHEY and CDR2 SMNVEV (reference sequence). Trimming removed 3 bases at V and 1 base at J, with 4 bases between. CDR3 bases: TGTGCCAGCAGTTTTCGGAGCAATCAGCCCCAGCATTTT. Encoded protein: CASSFRSNQPQHF.

The chain carries TRBV5-1 and TRBJ2-7, with 10 bases that match TRBD1. Germline CDR1 reads SGHRS; CDR2 reads YFSETQ. After removal of 4 bases from V and 3 bases from J, the junction contained 7 bases not matched to a gene. The CDR3 has 15 amino acids. The CDR3 loop is CASSGSRDRGYEQYF. The CDR3 region has the DNA TGCGCCAGCAGCGGGTCCCGGGACAGGGGCTACGAGCAGTACTTC.

The table lists this clone with a count of one. The chain joins TRBV4-3 to TRBJ1-1; D unclear. Deletions cut 2 bases from V and 8 bases from J, with 12 bases between. The CDR3 is 13 amino acids. CDR1 and CDR2 from the germline V gene are LGHNA and YSLEER. The CDR3 DNA is TGCGCCAGCAGCCAAATTAATGGAGAAGAAGCTTTCTTT. Its protein product is CASSQINGEEAFF.

The chain employs TRBV14 and TRBJ1-3; no clear D gene. V was clipped by 1 base and J by 4 bases, with 5 bases between them. CDR1 and CDR2 from the germline V gene are SGHDN and FVKESK. This CDR3 contains 13 residues. As DNA, the CDR3 is TGTGCCAGCAGCCAAGTAGGAGGAAACACCATATATTTT. This translates into CASSQVGGNTIYF. Full variable domain (rest looked up from reference TRBV14 and TRBJ1-3): EAGVTQFPSHSVIEKGQTVTLRCDPISGHDNLYWYRRVMGKEIKFLLHFVKESKQDESGMPNNRFLAERTGGTYSTLKVQPAELEDSGVYFCASSQVGGNTIYFGEGSWLTVV.